This T cell receptor beta chain was captured by sequencing in a study of blood T cells in healthy people across ages. Study findings and constraints: With age, beta diversity per million T cells declined roughly linearly, significantly by 30 to 50. Changes in expanded clonotypes were possibly confounded, as the CMV status of donors was unknown. Unsorted PBMCs blocked a conclusive comparison of naive and antigen-experienced cells.

This CDR3 has 14 amino acids. Trimming cost V 9 bases and J 2 bases; bases outside gene matches: 6. The germline V gene has CDR1 MNHNY and CDR2 SVGAGI (reference sequence). Using a J-beta primer mix together with a sample-barcoded 5' primer, a second PCR was run for roughly 6 to 12 cycles. The study obtained at least 2.5 million CDR3-containing paired-end reads from every sample. TCRdb passed the 5' RACE reads through MiXCR, listing each CDR3 protein once. The repertoire includes about 900,000 distinct CDR3 sequences, around 68% of them detected once, and roughly 26% sits in the top ten. In regard to this clonotype: Its antigen is unidentified.

What was sequenced was blood. This clonotype was sampled from a man younger than 40 in good health. This sequence joins TRBV6-6 and TRBJ2-1; TRBD2 aligns across 8 bases. The CDR3 nucleotides are TGTGCCAGTACAGCCGGGGGGGCCTACAATGAGCAGTTCTTC. Encoded protein: CASTAGGAYNEQFF.